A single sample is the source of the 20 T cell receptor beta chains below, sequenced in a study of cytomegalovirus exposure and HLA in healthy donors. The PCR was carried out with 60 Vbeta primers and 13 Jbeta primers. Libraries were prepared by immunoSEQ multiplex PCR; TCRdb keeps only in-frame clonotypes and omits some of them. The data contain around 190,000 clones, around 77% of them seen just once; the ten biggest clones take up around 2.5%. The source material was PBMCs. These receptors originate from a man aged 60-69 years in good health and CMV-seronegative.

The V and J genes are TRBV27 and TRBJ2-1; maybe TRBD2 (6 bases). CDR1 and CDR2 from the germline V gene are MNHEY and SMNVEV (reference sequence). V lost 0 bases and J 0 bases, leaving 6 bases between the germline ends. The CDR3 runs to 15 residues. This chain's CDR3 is CASSLSGSSYNEQFF. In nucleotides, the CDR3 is TGTGCCAGCAGTTTATCCGGGAGCTCCTACAATGAGCAGTTCTTC.

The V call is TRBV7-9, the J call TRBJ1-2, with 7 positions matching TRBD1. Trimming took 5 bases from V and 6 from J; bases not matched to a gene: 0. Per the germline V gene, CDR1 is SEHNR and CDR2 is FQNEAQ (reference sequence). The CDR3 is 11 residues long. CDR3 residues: CASSTGDGYTF. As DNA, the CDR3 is TGTGCCAGCAGCACAGGGGATGGCTACACCTTC.

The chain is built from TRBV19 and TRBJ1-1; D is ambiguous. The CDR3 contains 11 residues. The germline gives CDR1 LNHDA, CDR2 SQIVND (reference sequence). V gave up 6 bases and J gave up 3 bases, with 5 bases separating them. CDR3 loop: CASSFYTEAFF. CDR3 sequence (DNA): TGTGCCAGTAGCTTCTACACTGAAGCTTTCTTT.

DNA of the CDR3: TGTGCCAGTAGTGGGGGCGTGTGGACGGAAGAGACCCAGTACTTC. Translating it yields CASSGGVWTEETQYF. The V and J genes are TRBV19 and TRBJ2-5; weak D call: TRBD1 (6 bases). This CDR3 has 15 amino acids. The germline V gene has CDR1 LNHDA and CDR2 SQIVND (reference sequence). Trimming left V 5 bases short and J 3 bases short, with 16 bases between.

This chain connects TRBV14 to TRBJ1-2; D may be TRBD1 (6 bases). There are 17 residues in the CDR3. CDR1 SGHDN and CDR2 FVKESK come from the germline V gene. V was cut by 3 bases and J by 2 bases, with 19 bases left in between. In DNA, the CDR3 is TGTGCCAGCAGCCAGATCATGGGGCAGGGGTCCAACTATGGCTACACCTTC. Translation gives CASSQIMGQGSNYGYTF.

The CDR3 reads CAGTGEFSEQYF. In DNA form, the CDR3 reads TGTGCCGGGACAGGGGAGTTTTCCGAGCAGTACTTC. This rearrangement joins TRBV30 to TRBJ2-7; the match to TRBD1 covers 10 bases. Germline trimming cut 8 bases from V and 6 bases from J; bases unmatched to any gene: 7. Per germline, CDR1 GTSNPN and CDR2 SVGIG (reference sequence). The CDR3 is 12 amino acids.

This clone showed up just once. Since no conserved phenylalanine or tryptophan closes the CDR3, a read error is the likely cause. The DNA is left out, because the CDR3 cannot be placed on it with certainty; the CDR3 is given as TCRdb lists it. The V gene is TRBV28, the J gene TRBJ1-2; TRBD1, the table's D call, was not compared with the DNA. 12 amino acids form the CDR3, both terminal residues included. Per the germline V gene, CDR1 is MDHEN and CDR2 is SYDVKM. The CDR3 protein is CASSSAGTSQPS.

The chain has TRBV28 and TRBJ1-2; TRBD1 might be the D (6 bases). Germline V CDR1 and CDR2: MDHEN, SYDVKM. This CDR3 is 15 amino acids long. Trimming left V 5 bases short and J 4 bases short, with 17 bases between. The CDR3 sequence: CASSGGQSYLYGYTF. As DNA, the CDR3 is TGTGCCAGCAGTGGTGGACAGTCTTACCTCTATGGCTACACCTTC.

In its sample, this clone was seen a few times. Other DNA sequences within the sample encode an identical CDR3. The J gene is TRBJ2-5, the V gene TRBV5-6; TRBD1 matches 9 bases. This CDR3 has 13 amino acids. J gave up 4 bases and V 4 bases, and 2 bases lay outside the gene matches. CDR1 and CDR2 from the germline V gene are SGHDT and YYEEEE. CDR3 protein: CASSLDRGETQYF. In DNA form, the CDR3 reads TGTGCCAGCAGCCTGGACAGGGGAGAGACCCAGTACTTC.

CDR3 amino acids: CASSWAGKAYEQYF. The CDR3 coding sequence is TGTGCCAGCAGCTGGGCAGGTAAAGCCTACGAGCAGTACTTC. V usage is TRBV7-9 and J usage is TRBJ2-7; unclear D gene. The length of the CDR3 is 14 residues. The germline V gene encodes CDR1 SEHNR and CDR2 FQNEAQ (reference sequence). The ends were cut back, 4 bases at V and 2 bases at J, with 12 bases in the middle.

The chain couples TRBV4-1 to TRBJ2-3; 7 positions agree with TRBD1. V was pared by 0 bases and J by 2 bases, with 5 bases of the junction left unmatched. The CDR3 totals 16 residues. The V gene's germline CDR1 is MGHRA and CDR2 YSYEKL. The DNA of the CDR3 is TGCGCCAGCAGCCAAGAGAGAGGGACAGCCACAGATACGCAGTATTTT. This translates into CASSQERGTATDTQYF.

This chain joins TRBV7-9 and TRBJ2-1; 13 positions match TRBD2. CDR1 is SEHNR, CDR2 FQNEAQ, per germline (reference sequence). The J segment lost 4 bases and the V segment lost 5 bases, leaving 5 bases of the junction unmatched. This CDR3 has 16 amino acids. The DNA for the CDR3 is TGTGCCAGCAGCCCGCCGGGACTAGCGGGGTACAATGAGCAGTTCTTC. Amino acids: CASSPPGLAGYNEQFF.

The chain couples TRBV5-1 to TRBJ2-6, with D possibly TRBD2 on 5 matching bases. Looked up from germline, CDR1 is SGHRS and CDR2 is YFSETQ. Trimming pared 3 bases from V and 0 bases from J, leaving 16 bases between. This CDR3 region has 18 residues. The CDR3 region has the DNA TGCGCCAGCAGCTCCCTGCTCTCCGGGAACTCTGGGGCCAACGTCCTGACTTTC. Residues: CASSSLLSGNSGANVLTF.

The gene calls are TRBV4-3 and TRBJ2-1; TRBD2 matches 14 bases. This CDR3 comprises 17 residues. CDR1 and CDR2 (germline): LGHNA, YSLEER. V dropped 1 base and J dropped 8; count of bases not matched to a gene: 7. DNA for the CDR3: TGCGCCAGCAGCCAAGTGGCGGGACTAGCGGGGGTCGATGAGCAGTTCTTC. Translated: CASSQVAGLAGVDEQFF.

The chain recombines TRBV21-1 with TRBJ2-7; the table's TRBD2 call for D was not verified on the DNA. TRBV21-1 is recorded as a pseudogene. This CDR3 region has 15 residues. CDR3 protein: CASSKGLAVTYEQYF. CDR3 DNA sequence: TGTGCCAGCAGCAAAGGACTAGCGGTGACCTACGAGCAGTACTTC.

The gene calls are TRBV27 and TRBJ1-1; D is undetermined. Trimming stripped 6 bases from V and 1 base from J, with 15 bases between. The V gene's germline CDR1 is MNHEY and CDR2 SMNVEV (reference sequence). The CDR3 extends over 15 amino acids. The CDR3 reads CASSRSPVSNTEAFF. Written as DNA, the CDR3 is TGTGCCAGCAGCCGTAGTCCCGTGTCGAACACTGAAGCTTTCTTT.

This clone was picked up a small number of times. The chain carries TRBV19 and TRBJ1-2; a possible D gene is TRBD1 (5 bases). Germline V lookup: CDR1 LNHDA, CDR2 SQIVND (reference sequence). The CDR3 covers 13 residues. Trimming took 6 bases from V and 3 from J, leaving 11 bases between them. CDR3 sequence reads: CASRGTNDYGYTF. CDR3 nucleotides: TGTGCCAGTAGGGGGACTAACGACTATGGCTACACCTTC.

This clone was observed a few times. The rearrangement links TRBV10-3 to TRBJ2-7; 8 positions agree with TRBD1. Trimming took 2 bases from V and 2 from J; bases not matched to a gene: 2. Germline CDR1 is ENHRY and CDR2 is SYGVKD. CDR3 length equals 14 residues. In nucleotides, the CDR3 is TGTGCCATCAGTGAGGGGGGACAGGCCTACGAGCAGTACTTC. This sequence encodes CAISEGGQAYEQYF.

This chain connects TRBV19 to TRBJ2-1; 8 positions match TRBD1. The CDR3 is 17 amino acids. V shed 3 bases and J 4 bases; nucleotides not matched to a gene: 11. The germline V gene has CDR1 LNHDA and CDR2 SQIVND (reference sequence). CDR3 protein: CASSIPPQGASYNEQFF. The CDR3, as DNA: TGTGCCAGTAGTATCCCCCCCCAGGGGGCGTCGTACAATGAGCAGTTCTTC. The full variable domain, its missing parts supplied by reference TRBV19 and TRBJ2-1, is DGGITQSPKYLFRKEGQNVTLSCEQNLNHDAMYWYRQDPGQGLRLIYYSQIVNDFQKGDIAEGYSVSREKKESFPLTVTSAQKNPTAFYLCASSIPPQGASYNEQFFGPGTRLTVL.

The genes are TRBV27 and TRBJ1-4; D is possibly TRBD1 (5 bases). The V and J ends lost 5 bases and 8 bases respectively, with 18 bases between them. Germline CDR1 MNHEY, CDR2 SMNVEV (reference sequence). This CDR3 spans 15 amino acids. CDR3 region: CASSPGGRAREKLFF. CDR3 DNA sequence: TGTGCCAGCAGTCCCGGGGGAAGGGCCCGAGAAAAACTGTTTTTT.